Following are 24 T cell receptor beta chains from one sample sequenced in a study of blood T cell repertoires in COVID-19. The protocol was immunoSEQ multiplex PCR, while the TCRdb copy is restricted to in-frame clones and leaves out a portion. Here the sample spans approximately 200,000 clones, roughly 80% being singletons. Sequencing used PBMCs or T cells enriched from blood (not recorded which). The origin of the receptors is a woman aged 40 to 50 with acute COVID-19.

This clone has only a few counts. V and J are TRBV5-1 and TRBJ2-7, with 11 bases that match TRBD2. With V trimmed by 4 bases and J by 7 bases, 10 bases remained unmatched. Per the germline V gene, CDR1 is SGHRS and CDR2 is YFSETQ. The CDR3 covers 15 residues. The CDR3 is CASSGTSGRLGEQYF. CDR3 DNA: TGCGCCAGCAGCGGAACTAGCGGGAGACTAGGAGAGCAGTACTTC.

The chain uses TRBV4-2 and TRBJ2-2; 9 positions match TRBD2. CDR3 size: 16 residues. Germline trimming cut 0 bases from V and 10 bases from J; bases unmatched to any gene: 9. Germline V gives CDR1 LGHNA, CDR2 YNFKEQ. The CDR3, as DNA: TGTGCCAGCAGCCAAGATGCAGGCGGGGGGGCCGAGGAGCTGTTTTTT. Encoded protein: CASSQDAGGGAEELFF.

The V call is TRBV6-2 or TRBV6-3, the J call TRBJ1-5; possible D gene TRBD1, 5 bases. The V end was cut by 0 bases, the J end by 7 bases, with 19 bases between. Germline V lookup: CDR1 MNHEY, CDR2 SVGEGT. CDR3 length: 17 residues. CDR3 protein: CASSYSSGRELRQPQHF. CDR3 nucleotides: TGTGCCAGCAGTTACTCGAGTGGCAGGGAATTGCGACAGCCCCAGCATTTT.

The V gene is TRBV29-1, the J gene TRBJ2-3; no clear D. The CDR3 runs 13 residues. Per germline, CDR1 SQVTM and CDR2 ANQGSEA. Trimming cost V 5 bases and J 4 bases, with 13 bases left between them. The DNA of the CDR3 is TGCAGCGTTTTATTCGATGCGGCAGATACGCAGTATTTT. It specifies CSVLFDAADTQYF.

This clone has only one observation. The gene calls are TRBV7-2 and TRBJ2-3; D perhaps matches TRBD1 (5 bases). Germline V gene sequence: CDR1 SGHTA, CDR2 FQGNSA. CDR3 length equals 15 residues. Trimming removed 2 bases from V and 5 bases from J, with 14 bases in between. CDR3 loop: CASSLSYGAGDTQYF. The CDR3 bases are TGTGCCAGCAGCTTAAGTTATGGGGCCGGAGATACGCAGTATTTT.

This chain joins TRBV4-3 and TRBJ2-3; 11 positions match TRBD2. After removal of 3 bases from V and 2 bases from J, the junction contained 10 bases not matched to a gene. Germline V gene sequence: CDR1 LGHNA, CDR2 YSLEER. This CDR3 contains 18 residues. CDR3 residues: CASSHIELAGAITDTQYF. As DNA, the CDR3 is TGCGCCAGCAGCCACATCGAACTAGCGGGGGCCATCACAGATACGCAGTATTTT.

CDR3 coding DNA: TGTGCCAGCAGCCCCGACAGGGGGCCCCGGGAGCAGTTCTTC. Its protein is CASSPDRGPREQFF. The chain combines TRBV7-2 with TRBJ2-1; 10 positions agree with TRBD1. The CDR3 consists of 14 residues. The J segment lost 10 bases and the V segment lost 5 bases, leaving 8 bases of the junction unmatched. Germline loops: CDR1 SGHTA, CDR2 FQGNSA. The whole variable domain, remainder taken from reference TRBV7-2 and TRBJ2-1, is GAGVSQSPSNKVTEKGKDVELRCDPISGHTALYWYRQSLGQGLEFLIYFQGNSAPDKSGLPSDRFSAERTGGSVSTLTIQRTQQEDSAVYLCASSPDRGPREQFFGPGTRLTVL.

This clone was observed once. The rearrangement joins TRBV5-6 to TRBJ1-5; D perhaps matches TRBD1 (5 bases). The CDR3 sequence is 14 residues long. V shed 6 bases and J shed 4 bases, with 14 bases lying between them. Germline values: CDR1 SGHDT, CDR2 YYEEEE. CDR3 DNA sequence: TGTGCCAGCACGCGGCGCGGGGGGAATCAGCCCCAGCATTTT. Translating it yields CASTRRGGNQPQHF.

The chain combines TRBV6-5 with TRBJ2-7, with D perhaps matching TRBD2 (5 bases). Trimming pared 4 bases from V and 1 base from J, leaving 11 bases between. CDR1 is MNHEY and CDR2 is SVGAGI in the germline V gene. The length of the CDR3 is 14 residues. For the CDR3, the DNA is TGTGCCAGCAGTTTGTCACTAGTATCCTACGAGCAGTACTTC. It encodes CASSLSLVSYEQYF.

The genes are TRBV7-2 and TRBJ2-5, with D perhaps TRBD2 (7 bases). The V end was cut by 0 bases, the J end by 5 bases, with 16 bases between. CDR3 length: 16 residues. Germline CDR1 reads SGHTA; CDR2 reads FQGNSA. The CDR3 DNA reads as TGTGCCAGCAGCTTAGCAGCTAGGGGGGGCCTGGAGACCCAGTACTTC. Amino acids: CASSLAARGGLETQYF.

Written as DNA, the CDR3 is TGCGCCAGCAGCGCCGGGACAGACTACGAGCAGTACTTC. This sequence encodes CASSAGTDYEQYF. The chain has TRBV5-1 and TRBJ2-7; TRBD1 aligns across 7 bases. CDR3 size: 13 residues. Germline lookup yields CDR1 SGHRS and CDR2 YFSETQ. V was clipped by 4 bases and J by 3 bases; unmatched bases: 4.

The chain carries TRBV10-3 and TRBJ1-1, with 7 bases lining up with TRBD1. Trimming removed 4 bases from V and 1 base from J; junction bases left unmatched: 3. The CDR3 loop spans 14 amino acids. CDR1 is ENHRY and CDR2 is SYGVKD in the germline V gene. The CDR3 sequence: CAISVGTANTEAFF. Written as DNA, the CDR3 is TGTGCCATCAGTGTGGGGACAGCGAACACTGAAGCTTTCTTT.

This chain uses TRBV28 with TRBJ2-3; 12 bases match TRBD2. Germline lookup yields CDR1 MDHEN and CDR2 SYDVKM. Trimming cost V 5 bases and J 3 bases; bases outside gene matches: 15. The CDR3 length is 19 residues. The CDR3 nucleotides are TGTGCCAGCAGTCCTACGTCTAGCGGGAGGGCCGTGAAAACAGATACGCAGTATTTT. Amino acid sequence: CASSPTSSGRAVKTDTQYF.

This clone has only a few counts. V and J are TRBV2 and TRBJ1-5, with 7 bases that match TRBD1. The CDR3 is 14 residues long. V gave up 8 bases and J gave up 2 bases; unmatched junction bases: 6. Looked up from germline, CDR1 is SNHLY and CDR2 is FYNNEI. The CDR3 DNA sequence: TGTGCCAGCCAACAGGGGTTCGGCAATCAGCCCCAGCATTTT. Its translation: CASQQGFGNQPQHF.

This clone was counted a few times. The rearrangement joins TRBV7-9 to TRBJ1-5; 7 bases line up with TRBD1. Germline CDR1 and CDR2: SEHNR and FQNEAQ (reference sequence). Losses at the gene ends were 5 bases for V and 1 base for J; bases not matched to a gene: 8. The CDR3 length is 16 residues. DNA for the CDR3: TGTGCCAGCAGCCCGCTAGGGGGCTACAGCAATCAGCCCCAGCATTTT. It encodes CASSPLGGYSNQPQHF. The full variable domain, rest sourced from reference TRBV7-9 and TRBJ1-5, is DTGVSQNPRHKITKRGQNVTFRCDPISEHNRLYWYRQTLGQGPEFLTYFQNEAQLEKSRLLSDRFSAERPKGSFSTLEIQRTEQGDSAMYLCASSPLGGYSNQPQHFGDGTRLSIL.

The chain couples TRBV6-5 to TRBJ2-7; 11 bases align to TRBD1. Germline V gives CDR1 MNHEY, CDR2 SVGAGI. CDR3 length: 15 amino acids. Trimming removed 4 bases from V and 7 bases from J; junction bases left unmatched: 9. The CDR3 loop is CASSSTGTGGEEQYF. DNA of the CDR3: TGTGCCAGCAGTTCGACTGGGACAGGGGGGGAAGAGCAGTACTTC.

V usage is TRBV27 and J usage is TRBJ2-1, with 7 positions matching TRBD2. This CDR3 has 15 amino acids. V shed 9 bases, J shed 2 bases, and the junction held 10 bases outside the gene matches. Germline CDR1 is MNHEY and CDR2 is SMNVEV (reference sequence). The CDR3 protein is CASTPLLAAYNEQFF. Written as DNA, the CDR3 is TGTGCCAGTACGCCGCTCCTAGCGGCCTACAATGAGCAGTTCTTC.

V and J are TRBV7-2 and TRBJ1-2; TRBD1 is a possible D gene (5 bases). Trimming shortened V by 5 bases and J by 0 bases, and 13 bases separated the two germline ends. The CDR3 is 15 amino acids. CDR1 is SGHTA and CDR2 is FQGNSA in the germline V gene. For the CDR3, the DNA is TGTGCCAGCAGCCCCGGGACTGCCACTAACTATGGCTACACCTTC. It yields the protein CASSPGTATNYGYTF.

The chain combines TRBV30 with TRBJ2-3; the match to TRBD2 covers 12 bases. The V segment lost 5 bases and the J segment 4 bases; nucleotides outside the gene matches: 7. In germline, CDR1 is GTSNPN, CDR2 SVGIG (reference sequence). This CDR3 has 15 amino acids. In nucleotides, the CDR3 is TGTGCCTGGTCCGGGACTAGCGGGCGGGCAGATACGCAGTATTTT. Amino acids: CAWSGTSGRADTQYF. The variable domain in full, completed from reference TRBV30 and TRBJ2-3, reads SQTIHQWPATLVQPVGSPLSLECTVEGTSNPNLYWYRQAAGRGLQLLFYSVGIGQISSEVPQNLSASRPQDRQFILSSKKLLLSDSGFYLCAWSGTSGRADTQYFGPGTRLTVL.

This sequence joins TRBV9 and TRBJ1-5, with unresolved D. Germline CDR1 and CDR2: SGDLS and YYNGEE. V gave up 4 bases and J gave up 9 bases, with 17 bases separating them. CDR3 length: 14 amino acids. The CDR3 sequence is CASSPHSGRSPQHF. CDR3 bases: TGTGCCAGCAGCCCCCACAGCGGCAGGTCGCCCCAGCATTTT.

The chain combines TRBV11-2 with TRBJ1-4, with 8 bases lining up with TRBD1. Germline lookup yields CDR1 SGHAT and CDR2 FQNNGV. CDR3 length: 15 residues. With 4 bases clipped from V and 7 bases from J, the junction kept 8 bases outside the gene matches. The chain's CDR3 is CASSSGQGALEKLFF. The CDR3 DNA follows: TGTGCCAGCAGCTCTGGACAGGGAGCACTTGAAAAACTGTTTTTT.

V gene TRBV25-1 combines with J gene TRBJ2-2; 7 positions agree with TRBD2. The V segment lost 4 bases and the J segment 4 bases; nucleotides outside the gene matches: 3. Germline CDR1 reads MGHDK; CDR2 reads SYGVNS. The length of the CDR3 is 14 residues. The CDR3 DNA follows: TGTGCCAGCAGTGGCGGGGAGGGCACCGGGGAGCTGTTTTTT. It encodes CASSGGEGTGELFF.

The V and J genes are TRBV6-5 and TRBJ1-1; 7 bases align to TRBD1. Germline CDR1 and CDR2: MNHEY and SVGAGI. The CDR3 length is 15 residues. V shed 5 bases and J 5 bases; nucleotides not matched to a gene: 11. The CDR3 DNA reads as TGTGCCAGCAGTCGACAGGGCGTGTTGGGAACTGAAGCTTTCTTT. Its protein is CASSRQGVLGTEAFF.

This clone has just a few counts. The rearrangement joins TRBV28 to TRBJ1-4; unclear D gene. Deletions cut 10 bases from V and 7 bases from J, with 16 bases between. Germline values: CDR1 MDHEN, CDR2 SYDVKM. The CDR3 is made up of 13 amino acids. CDR3 in DNA: TGTGCCACCAATAGTCGCGGATCTGAAAAACTGTTTTTT. Residues: CATNSRGSEKLFF.